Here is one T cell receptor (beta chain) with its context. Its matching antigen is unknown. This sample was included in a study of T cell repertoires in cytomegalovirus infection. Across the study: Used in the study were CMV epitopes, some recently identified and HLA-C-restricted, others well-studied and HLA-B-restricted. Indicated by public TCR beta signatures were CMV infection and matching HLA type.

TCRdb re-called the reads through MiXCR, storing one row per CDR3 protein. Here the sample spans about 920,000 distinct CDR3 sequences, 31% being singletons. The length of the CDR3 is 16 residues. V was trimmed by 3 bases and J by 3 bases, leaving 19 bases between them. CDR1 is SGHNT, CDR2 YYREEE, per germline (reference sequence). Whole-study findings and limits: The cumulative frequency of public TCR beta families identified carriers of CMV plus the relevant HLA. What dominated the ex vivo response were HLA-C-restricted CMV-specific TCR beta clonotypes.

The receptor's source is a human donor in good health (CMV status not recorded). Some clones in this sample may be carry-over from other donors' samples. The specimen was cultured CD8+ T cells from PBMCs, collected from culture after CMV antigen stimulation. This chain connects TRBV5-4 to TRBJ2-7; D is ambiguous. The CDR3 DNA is TGTGCCAGCAGCTCCCTAGAAACAGCCTACCTCTACGAGCAGTACTTC. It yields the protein CASSSLETAYLYEQYF.